What follows are 13 T cell receptor beta chains derived from one specimen sequenced in a study of neurological immune-mediated disorders. MiXCR, run by TCRdb on the 5' RACE reads, gives a single entry per CDR3 protein. This table has 75,000 to 80,000 distinct CDR3 sequences, 5% to 5.5% appearing once. Sequencing used PBMCs. Source of these receptors: a woman younger than 45 with multiple sclerosis.

The chain uses TRBV5-1 and TRBJ1-6, with 9 bases aligning to TRBD1. With V trimmed by 10 bases and J by 7 bases, 3 bases remained unmatched. CDR1 is SGHRS, CDR2 YFSETQ, per germline. The length of the CDR3 is 12 residues. The CDR3 DNA follows: TGCGCCGGACAGGGGCGGAATTCACCCCTCCACTTT. Translated: CAGQGRNSPLHF.

This clonotype was seen ten or more times. The rearrangement uses TRBV20-1 and TRBJ1-4, with 7 nucleotides matching TRBD1. Germline V lookup: CDR1 DFQATT, CDR2 SNEGSKA (reference sequence). The CDR3 totals 15 residues. V gave up 5 bases and J gave up 2 bases; unmatched junction bases: 8. CDR3 DNA sequence: TGCAGTGCTTTACACAGGGGTAGTACTAATGAAAAACTGTTTTTT. Encoded protein: CSALHRGSTNEKLFF.

This clonotype was recorded a few times. The V call is TRBV20-1, the J call TRBJ2-1; 10 bases map to TRBD2. J gave up 2 bases and V 2 bases, and 6 bases lay outside the gene matches. CDR1 is DFQATT and CDR2 is SNEGSKA in the germline V gene (reference sequence). This CDR3 spans 16 amino acids. The CDR3 reads CSARPTLAGAYNEQFF. The CDR3 DNA reads as TGCAGTGCTAGACCTACCCTAGCGGGGGCCTACAATGAGCAGTTCTTC.

This clonotype came up many times. This chain uses TRBV5-1 with TRBJ1-1, with D perhaps TRBD1 (6 bases). CDR1 SGHRS and CDR2 YFSETQ come from the germline V gene. The CDR3 runs 15 residues. Trimming removed 0 bases at V and 1 base at J, with 10 bases between. CDR3 protein: CASSLAGARNTEAFF. DNA of the CDR3: TGCGCCAGCAGCTTGGCAGGGGCCAGGAACACTGAAGCTTTCTTT.

The CDR3 DNA reads as TGCGCCAGCAGCTTGGACGATAGCGGGAGGTTATCGGATACGCAGTATTTT. It codes for CASSLDDSGRLSDTQYF. The rearrangement links TRBV5-1 to TRBJ2-3, with 10 positions matching TRBD2. V was clipped by 0 bases and J by 6 bases; unmatched bases: 10. This CDR3 comprises 17 residues. The germline gives CDR1 SGHRS, CDR2 YFSETQ. The variable domain in full, completed from reference TRBV5-1 and TRBJ2-3, reads KAGVTQTPRYLIKTRGQQVTLSCSPISGHRSVSWYQQTPGQGLQFLFEYFSETQRNKGNFPGRFSGRQFSNSRSEMNVSTLELGDSALYLCASSLDDSGRLSDTQYFGPGTRLTVL.

The sample holds many counts of this clonotype. The chain uses TRBV7-8 and TRBJ2-3, with TRBD1 as a possible D gene (6 bases). Germline V gene lookup returns CDR1 SGHVS and CDR2 FQNEAQ. The CDR3 covers 15 residues. The V gene lost 4 bases and the J gene lost 6 bases, with 17 bases spanning the gap. Here the CDR3 reads CASSYQQGVSDTQYF. DNA of the CDR3: TGTGCCAGCAGCTACCAACAGGGAGTATCGGATACGCAGTATTTT.

The sample holds many counts of this clonotype. The chain combines TRBV5-1 with TRBJ2-1; TRBD1 matches at 9 bases. Germline V gene lookup returns CDR1 SGHRS and CDR2 YFSETQ. The CDR3 is made up of 19 amino acids. The J segment lost 1 base and the V segment lost 4 bases, leaving 15 bases of the junction unmatched. The CDR3 spells CASSLPDRGESGSYNEQFF. CDR3 DNA: TGCGCCAGCAGCCTACCGGACAGGGGAGAAAGTGGTTCCTACAATGAGCAGTTCTTC.

This clonotype was recorded at least ten times. The V call is TRBV18, the J call TRBJ2-5; 13 bases align to TRBD2. Trimming cost V 2 bases and J 3 bases; bases outside gene matches: 9. Germline V gene sequence: CDR1 KGHSH, CDR2 LQKENI. This CDR3 is 18 amino acids long. The CDR3: CASSPKTGTSGTKETQYF. CDR3 bases: TGTGCCAGCTCACCAAAAACCGGGACTAGCGGGACCAAAGAGACCCAGTACTTC. Full variable domain (missing parts from reference TRBV18 and TRBJ2-5): NAGVMQNPRHLVRRRGQEARLRCSPMKGHSHVYWYRQLPEEGLKFMVYLQKENIIDESGMPKERFSAEFPKEGPSILRIQQVVRGDSAAYFCASSPKTGTSGTKETQYFGPGTRLLVL.

The genes are TRBV12-3 or TRBV12-4 and TRBJ2-2; 7 bases line up with TRBD1. The ends lost 8 bases at V and 6 bases at J; junction bases unmatched: 6. CDR3 length: 13 amino acids. CDR3 DNA: TGTGCCAGCTGCAACCAGGGGGCCGGGGAGCTGTTTTTT. It encodes CASCNQGAGELFF.

This clonotype was counted many times. This chain links TRBV24-1 with TRBJ2-1; D is possibly TRBD2 (7 bases). The CDR3 loop spans 14 amino acids. In germline, CDR1 is KGHDR, CDR2 SFDVKD. Trimming removed 7 bases at V and 2 bases at J, with 11 bases between. The chain's CDR3 is CATRGGGPYNEQFF. The CDR3 DNA is TGTGCCACCAGAGGGGGGGGCCCCTACAATGAGCAGTTCTTC.

The sample holds a few counts of this clonotype. The chain employs TRBV3-1 and TRBJ2-4; D is ambiguous. Germline V gene lookup returns CDR1 LGHDT and CDR2 YNNKEL (reference sequence). Trimming removed 1 base from V and 7 bases from J, with 8 bases in between. The CDR3 runs 13 residues. Here the CDR3 DNA reads TGTGCCAGCAGCCAAGGGAGCAAGAACATTCAGTACTTC. Translated, it gives CASSQGSKNIQYF.

The sample holds many counts of this clonotype. This sequence joins TRBV2 and TRBJ2-1, with TRBD1 identical over 7 bases. This CDR3 has 15 amino acids. CDR1 is SNHLY and CDR2 is FYNNEI in the germline V gene. Germline trimming cut 5 bases from V and 12 bases from J; bases unmatched to any gene: 16. The CDR3 is CASSTGVVGPMRQFF. In DNA, the CDR3 is TGTGCCAGCAGTACAGGGGTGGTCGGACCGATGAGGCAGTTCTTC.

This clonotype was recorded many times. This sequence joins TRBV27 and TRBJ2-1; D remains ambiguous. The CDR3 covers 18 residues. The V end was cut by 3 bases, the J end by 0 bases, with 18 bases between. CDR1 is MNHEY and CDR2 is SMNVEV in the germline V gene (reference sequence). CDR3 nucleotides: TGTGCCAGCAGTTTTGCCTTGGACGTCTCGAGCTCCTACAATGAGCAGTTCTTC. It translates to CASSFALDVSSSYNEQFF.